This note documents a single T cell receptor (beta chain) sequence. The table came from immunoSEQ multiplex PCR; TCRdb's copy has only in-frame clones and leaves some out. This sample carries roughly 130,000 clones, roughly 81% of them seen once, and the ten largest clones take roughly 3.5%. The data are from a study of blood T cell repertoires in COVID-19. Study information: In each case, the material was cDNA or gDNA derived from T cells, B-cell-depleted T cells, or PBMCs.

This TCR was recovered from a woman aged 45 to 65 with acute COVID-19. Material: PBMCs or T cells enriched from blood (not recorded which).

CDR3 sequence reads: CASTNGGTGGIYGYTF. The CDR3, as DNA: TGTGCCAGCACCAATGGGGGGACGGGAGGTATCTATGGCTACACCTTC. The gene calls are TRBV7-8 and TRBJ1-2; tentatively, D is TRBD1 (5 bases). Trimming stripped 7 bases from V and 4 bases from J, with 22 bases between. The CDR3 contains 16 residues. From germline, CDR1 is SGHVS and CDR2 FQNEAQ.